This T cell receptor beta chain comes out of a study of T cell responses to AZD1222 COVID-19 vaccine. The CDR3 is 16 residues long. CDR1 MNHEY and CDR2 SVGEGT come from the germline V gene. The ends were cut back, 2 bases at V and 4 bases at J, with 17 bases in the middle. Data came from immunoSEQ multiplex PCR; TCRdb stores just in-frame clones and leaves some out. The sample gives 100,000 or so clones, more than 75% of which show up once; about 17% is in the top ten. The sequence derives from an adult in good health. Specimen: peripheral blood, collected on day 0 of AZD1222 vaccination. The genes are TRBV6-2 or TRBV6-3 and TRBJ1-2, with unresolved D. CDR3 in amino acids: CASSYVDIGISYGYTF. The CDR3, as DNA: TGTGCCAGCAGTTACGTCGACATCGGTATCAGCTATGGCTACACCTTC.